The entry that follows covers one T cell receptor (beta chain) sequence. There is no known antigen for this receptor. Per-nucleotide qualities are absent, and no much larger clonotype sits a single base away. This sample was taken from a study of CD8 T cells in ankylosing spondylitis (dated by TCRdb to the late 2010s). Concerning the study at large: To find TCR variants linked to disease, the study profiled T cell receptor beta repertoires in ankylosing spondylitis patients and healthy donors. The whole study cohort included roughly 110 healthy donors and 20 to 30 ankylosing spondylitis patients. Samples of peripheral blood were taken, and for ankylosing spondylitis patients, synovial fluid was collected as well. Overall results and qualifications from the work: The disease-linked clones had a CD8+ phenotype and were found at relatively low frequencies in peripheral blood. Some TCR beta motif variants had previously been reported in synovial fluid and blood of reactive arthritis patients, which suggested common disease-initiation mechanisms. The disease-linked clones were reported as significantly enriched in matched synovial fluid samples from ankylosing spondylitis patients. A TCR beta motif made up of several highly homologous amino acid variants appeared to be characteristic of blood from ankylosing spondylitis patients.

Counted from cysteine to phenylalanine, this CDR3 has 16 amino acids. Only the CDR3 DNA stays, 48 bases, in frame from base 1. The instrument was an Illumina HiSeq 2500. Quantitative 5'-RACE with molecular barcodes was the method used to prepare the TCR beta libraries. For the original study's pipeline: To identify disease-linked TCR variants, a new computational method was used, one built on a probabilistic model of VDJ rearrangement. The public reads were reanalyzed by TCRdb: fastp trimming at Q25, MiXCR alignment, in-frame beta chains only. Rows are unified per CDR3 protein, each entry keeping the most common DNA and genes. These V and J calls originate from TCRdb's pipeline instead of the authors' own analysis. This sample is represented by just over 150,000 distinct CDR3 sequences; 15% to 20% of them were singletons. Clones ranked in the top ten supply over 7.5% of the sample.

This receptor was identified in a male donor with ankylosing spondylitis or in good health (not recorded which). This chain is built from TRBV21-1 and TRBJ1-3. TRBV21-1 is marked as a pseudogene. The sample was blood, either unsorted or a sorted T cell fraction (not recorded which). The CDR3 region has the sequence CASSREDNCSGNTIYF. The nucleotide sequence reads TGTGCCAGCAGCAGGGAAGACAACTGCTCTGGAAACACCATATATTTT.